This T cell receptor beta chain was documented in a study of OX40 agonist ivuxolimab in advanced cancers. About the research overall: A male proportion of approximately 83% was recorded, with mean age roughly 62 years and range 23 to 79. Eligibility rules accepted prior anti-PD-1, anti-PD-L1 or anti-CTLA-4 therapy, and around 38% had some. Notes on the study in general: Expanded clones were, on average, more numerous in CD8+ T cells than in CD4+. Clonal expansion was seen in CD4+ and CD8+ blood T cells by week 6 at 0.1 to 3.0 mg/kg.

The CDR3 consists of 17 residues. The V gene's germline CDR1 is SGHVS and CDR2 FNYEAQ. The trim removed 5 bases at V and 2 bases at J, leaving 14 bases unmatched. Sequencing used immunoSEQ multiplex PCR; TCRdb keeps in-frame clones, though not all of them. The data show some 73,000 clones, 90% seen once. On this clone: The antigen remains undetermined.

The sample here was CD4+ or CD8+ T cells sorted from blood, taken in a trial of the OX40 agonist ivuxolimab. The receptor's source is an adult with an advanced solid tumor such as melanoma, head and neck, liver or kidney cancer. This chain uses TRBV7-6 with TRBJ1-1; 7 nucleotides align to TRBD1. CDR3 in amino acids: CASSQQAGTVKNTEAFF. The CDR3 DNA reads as TGTGCCAGCAGCCAACAGGCGGGGACAGTTAAAAACACTGAAGCTTTCTTT.